Following are 11 T cell receptor beta chains from one sample sequenced in a study of shared clonotypes between healthy human individuals. TCRdb's copy holds only in-frame clones and misses some; the assay was immunoSEQ multiplex PCR. Among millions of clones listed, more than 90% were seen once. The sequencing input was naive CD4+ T cells sorted from blood. The subset was: CD45RA+ positively selected. Receptors originate from a man between 18 and 35 years old in good health.

The chain couples TRBV5-8 to TRBJ1-4; TRBD1 matches at 10 bases. V trimming: 3 bases; J trimming: 8 bases; junction bases outside the gene matches: 10. The germline V gene has CDR1 SGHTS and CDR2 YDEGEE. This CDR3 is 16 amino acids long. CDR3 bases: TGTGCCAGCAGCTCCCCCGACAGGGGGCGAAGGGAAAAACTGTTTTTT. Translation gives CASSSPDRGRREKLFF.

This clone was counted between two and nine times. The same CDR3 can be traced to other DNA sequences in this sample. This chain connects TRBV20-1 to TRBJ1-2, with D uncertain. The ends were cut back, 1 base at V and 4 bases at J, with 4 bases in the middle. Per germline, CDR1 DFQATT and CDR2 SNEGSKA (reference sequence). This CDR3 region has 11 residues. Here the CDR3 DNA reads TGCAGTGCTAGAGGGATCTATGGCTACACCTTC. It is translated as CSARGIYGYTF.

This rearrangement joins TRBV5-1 to TRBJ2-7; D not resolved. Germline values: CDR1 SGHRS, CDR2 YFSETQ. The V end lost 1 base, the J end lost 7 bases, and 12 bases lay between the germline ends. The CDR3 has 13 amino acids. The CDR3 nucleotides are TGCGCCAGCAGCTTGTCACCAGGAGAGGAGCAGTACTTC. It translates to CASSLSPGEEQYF.

This rearrangement joins TRBV27 to TRBJ2-5; D is possibly TRBD1 or TRBD2 (6 bases each). Germline CDR1 reads MNHEY; CDR2 reads SMNVEV (reference sequence). CDR3 length: 14 residues. Trimming pared 5 bases from V and 2 bases from J, leaving 12 bases between. CDR3 amino acids: CASSVGGLQETQYF. The CDR3 DNA is TGTGCCAGCAGTGTAGGGGGGCTTCAAGAGACCCAGTACTTC.

The chain employs TRBV30 and TRBJ2-5; D tentatively reads TRBD1 or TRBD2 (5 bases each). In germline, CDR1 is GTSNPN, CDR2 SVGIG (reference sequence). The CDR3 is made up of 11 amino acids. CDR3 DNA: TGTGTCGGGGCACAGCAAGAGACCCAGTACTTC. This translates into CVGAQQETQYF.

This chain uses TRBV7-8 with TRBJ2-2; 8 bases match TRBD1. Germline lookup yields CDR1 SGHVS and CDR2 FQNEAQ. This CDR3 contains 18 residues. The J segment lost 4 bases and the V segment lost 4 bases, leaving 14 bases of the junction unmatched. The CDR3 DNA follows: TGTGCCAGCAGCTCACTAGGCGCAGGGGGCTTCGTCACCGGGGAGCTGTTTTTT. Residues: CASSSLGAGGFVTGELFF.

The J gene is TRBJ1-1, the V gene TRBV19; D is unresolved. Per germline, CDR1 LNHDA and CDR2 SQIVND (reference sequence). CDR3 length: 14 amino acids. Trimming took off 6 bases at V and 0 bases at J, with 11 bases between the two ends. DNA of the CDR3: TGTGCCAGTAGCCTCACAGCTATGAACACTGAAGCTTTCTTT. This codes for CASSLTAMNTEAFF.

J is TRBJ1-3 and V is TRBV7-6; 9 bases map to TRBD1. The CDR3 consists of 13 residues. The J segment lost 7 bases and the V segment lost 4 bases, leaving 2 bases of the junction unmatched. The V gene's germline CDR1 is SGHVS and CDR2 FNYEAQ. This CDR3 reads CASSSGTGNTIYF. CDR3 sequence (DNA): TGTGCCAGCAGCTCCGGGACAGGGAACACCATATATTTT.

The rearrangement links TRBV6-5 to TRBJ1-2; 9 bases are a match to TRBD1. The CDR3 has 14 amino acids. V dropped 6 bases and J dropped 9; count of bases not matched to a gene: 11. Germline V gives CDR1 MNHEY, CDR2 SVGAGI. The CDR3 is CASSSPTGGGSYTF. The CDR3 nucleotides are TGTGCCAGCAGCTCTCCGACAGGGGGTGGCAGCTACACCTTC.

V is TRBV6-5 and J is TRBJ2-3; D call uncertain. The CDR3 has 15 amino acids. Per the germline V gene, CDR1 is MNHEY and CDR2 is SVGAGI. Trimming took 0 bases from V and 4 from J, leaving 11 bases between them. CDR3 region: CASSYSRNVPDTQYF. The CDR3 DNA reads TGTGCCAGCAGTTACTCCAGGAATGTCCCAGATACGCAGTATTTT.

The genes are TRBV10-3 and TRBJ1-2; D not resolved. Per germline, CDR1 ENHRY and CDR2 SYGVKD. This CDR3 comprises 12 residues. The germline V and J ends were trimmed by 6 bases and 5 bases, with 10 bases remaining between them. For the CDR3, the DNA is TGTGCCATCAGCCCAGATTGGTATGGCTACACCTTC. Its translation: CAISPDWYGYTF.